This T cell receptor (beta chain) was profiled in a study of monozygotic twins with inflammatory bowel disease. Study-level results: Discrimination among different T cell subtypes was not achievable. IBD patients had lower TCRbeta diversity (inverse Simpson) than healthy co-twins.

The CDR3 has 15 amino acids. TCRdb derives one entry per CDR3 protein from the 5' RACE reads, leaving out DNA. This listing includes approximately 200,000 distinct CDR3 sequences. About this clonotype itself: Antigen specificity is unknown.

The sequenced sample was blood. V is TRBV12-3 or TRBV12-4 and J is TRBJ2-5; TCRdb's assignment of TRBD1 cannot be checked, as there is no DNA. The clonotype originates from a human donor with ulcerative colitis or Crohn's disease, or a healthy co-twin of an affected twin (not recorded which). The CDR3 region is CASSLGQGAQETQYF.